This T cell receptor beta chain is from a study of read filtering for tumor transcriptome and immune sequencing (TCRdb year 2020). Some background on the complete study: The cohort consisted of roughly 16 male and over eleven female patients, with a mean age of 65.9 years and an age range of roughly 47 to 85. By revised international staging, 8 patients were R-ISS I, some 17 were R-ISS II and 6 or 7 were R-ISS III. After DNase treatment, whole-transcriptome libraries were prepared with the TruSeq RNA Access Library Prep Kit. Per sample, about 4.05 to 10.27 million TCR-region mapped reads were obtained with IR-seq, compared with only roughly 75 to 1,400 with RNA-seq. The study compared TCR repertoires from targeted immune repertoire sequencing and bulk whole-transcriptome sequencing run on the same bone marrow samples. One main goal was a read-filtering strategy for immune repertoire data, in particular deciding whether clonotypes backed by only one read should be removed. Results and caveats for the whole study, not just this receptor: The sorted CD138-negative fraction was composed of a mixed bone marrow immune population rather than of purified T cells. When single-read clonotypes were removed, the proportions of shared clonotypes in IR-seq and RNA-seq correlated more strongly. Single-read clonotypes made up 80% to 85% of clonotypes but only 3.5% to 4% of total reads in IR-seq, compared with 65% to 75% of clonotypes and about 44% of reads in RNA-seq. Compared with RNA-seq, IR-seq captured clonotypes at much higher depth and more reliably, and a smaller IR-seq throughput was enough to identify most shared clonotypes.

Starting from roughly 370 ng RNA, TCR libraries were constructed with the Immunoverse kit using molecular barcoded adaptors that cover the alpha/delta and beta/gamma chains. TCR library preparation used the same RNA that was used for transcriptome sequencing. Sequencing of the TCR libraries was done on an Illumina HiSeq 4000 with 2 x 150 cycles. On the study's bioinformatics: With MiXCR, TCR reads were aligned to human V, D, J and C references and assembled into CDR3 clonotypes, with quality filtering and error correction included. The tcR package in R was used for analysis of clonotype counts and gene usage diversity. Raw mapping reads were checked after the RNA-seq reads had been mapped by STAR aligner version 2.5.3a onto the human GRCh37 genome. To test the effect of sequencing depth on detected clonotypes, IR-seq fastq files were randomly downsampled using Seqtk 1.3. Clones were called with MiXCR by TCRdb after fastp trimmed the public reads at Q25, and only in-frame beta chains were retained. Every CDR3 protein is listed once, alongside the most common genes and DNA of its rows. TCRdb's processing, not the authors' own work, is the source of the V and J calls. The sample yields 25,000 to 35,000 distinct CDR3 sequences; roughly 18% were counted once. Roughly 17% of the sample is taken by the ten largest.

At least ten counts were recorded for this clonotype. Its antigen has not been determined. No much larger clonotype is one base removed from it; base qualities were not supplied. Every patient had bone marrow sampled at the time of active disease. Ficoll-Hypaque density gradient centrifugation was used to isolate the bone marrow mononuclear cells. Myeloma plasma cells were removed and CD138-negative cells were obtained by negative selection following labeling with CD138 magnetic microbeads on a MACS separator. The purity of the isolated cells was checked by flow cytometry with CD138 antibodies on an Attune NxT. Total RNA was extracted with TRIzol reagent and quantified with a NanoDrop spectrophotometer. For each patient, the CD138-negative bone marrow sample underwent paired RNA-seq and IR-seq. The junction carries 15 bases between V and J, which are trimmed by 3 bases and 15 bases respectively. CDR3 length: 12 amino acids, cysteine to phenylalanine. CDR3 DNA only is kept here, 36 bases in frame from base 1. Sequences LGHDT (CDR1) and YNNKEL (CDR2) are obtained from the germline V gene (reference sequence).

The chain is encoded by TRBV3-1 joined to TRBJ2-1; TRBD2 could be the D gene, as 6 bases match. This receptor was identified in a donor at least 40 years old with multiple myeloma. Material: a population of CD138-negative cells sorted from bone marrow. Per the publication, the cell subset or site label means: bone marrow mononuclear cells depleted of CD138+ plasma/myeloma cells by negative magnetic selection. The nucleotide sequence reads TGTGCCAGCAGCCACAGGCAGACTAGTCGGTTCTTC. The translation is CASSHRQTSRFF.